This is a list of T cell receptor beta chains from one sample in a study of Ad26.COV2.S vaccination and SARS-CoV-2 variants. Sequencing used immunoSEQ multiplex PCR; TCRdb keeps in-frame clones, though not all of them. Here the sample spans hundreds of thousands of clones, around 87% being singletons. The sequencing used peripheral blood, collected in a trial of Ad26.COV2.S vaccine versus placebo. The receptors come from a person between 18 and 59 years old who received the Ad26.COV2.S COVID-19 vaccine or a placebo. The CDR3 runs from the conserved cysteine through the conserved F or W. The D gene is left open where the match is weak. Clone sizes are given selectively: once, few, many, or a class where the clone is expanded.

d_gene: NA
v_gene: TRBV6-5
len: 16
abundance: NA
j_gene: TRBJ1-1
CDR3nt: TGTGCCAGCAGTTACAGGGCGGGGGGCTCGAACACTGAAGCTTTCTTT
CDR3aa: CASSYRAGGSNTEAFF

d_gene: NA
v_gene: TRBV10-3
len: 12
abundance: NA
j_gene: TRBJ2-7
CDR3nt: TGTGCTACAGGCAGCAACCTCTACGAGCAGTACTTC
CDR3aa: CATGSNLYEQYF

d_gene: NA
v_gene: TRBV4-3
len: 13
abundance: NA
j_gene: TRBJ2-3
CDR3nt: TGCGCCAGCAGCCAAGATGGGGGAGATACGCAGTATTTT
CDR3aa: CASSQDGGDTQYF

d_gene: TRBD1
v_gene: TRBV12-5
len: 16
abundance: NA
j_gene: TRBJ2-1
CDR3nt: TGTGCTAGTGGATCATCCGGGACAGGGGGACACAATGAGCAGTTCTTC
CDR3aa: CASGSSGTGGHNEQFF

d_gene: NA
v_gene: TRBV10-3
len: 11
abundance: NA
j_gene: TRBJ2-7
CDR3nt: TGTGCCATCAGTGAGTCGGACGAGCAGTACTTC
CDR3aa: CAISESDEQYF

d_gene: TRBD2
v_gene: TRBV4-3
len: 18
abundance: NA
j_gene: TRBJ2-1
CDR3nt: TGCGCCAGCAGCCAAGGGCCCGAACTAGCGGGGGCCTACAATGAGCAGTTCTTC
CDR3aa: CASSQGPELAGAYNEQFF

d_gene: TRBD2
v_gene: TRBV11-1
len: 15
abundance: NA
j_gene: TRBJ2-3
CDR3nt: TGTGCCAGCAGCATAAAGCGGGGGGGCCCAGATACGCAGTATTTT
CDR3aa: CASSIKRGGPDTQYF

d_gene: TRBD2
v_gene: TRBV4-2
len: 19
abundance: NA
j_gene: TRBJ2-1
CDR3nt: TGTGCCAGCAGCCAAGGCGGCCGACTAGCGGGGGATCTCTACAATGAGCAGTTCTTC
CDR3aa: CASSQGGRLAGDLYNEQFF

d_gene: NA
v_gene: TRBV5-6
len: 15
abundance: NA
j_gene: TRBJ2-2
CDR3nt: TGTGCCAGCAGCTTGGCGGGACGGATAACCGGGGAGCTGTTTTTT
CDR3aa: CASSLAGRITGELFF

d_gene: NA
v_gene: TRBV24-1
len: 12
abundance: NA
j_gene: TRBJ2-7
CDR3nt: TGTGCCACCAACAGTGACAGGAGGGGAAAGTACTTC
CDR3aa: CATNSDRRGKYF

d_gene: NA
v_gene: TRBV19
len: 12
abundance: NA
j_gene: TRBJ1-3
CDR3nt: TGTGCCAGTATTAACTCTGGAAACACCATATATTTT
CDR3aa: CASINSGNTIYF

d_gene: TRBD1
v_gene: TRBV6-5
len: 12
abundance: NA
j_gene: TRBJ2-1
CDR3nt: TGTGCCACCGAGACAGGGGGCAATGAGCAGTTCTTC
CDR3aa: CATETGGNEQFF

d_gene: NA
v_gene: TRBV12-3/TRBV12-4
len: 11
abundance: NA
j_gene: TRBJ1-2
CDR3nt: TGTGCCAGCTCTACTTCCTATGGCTACACCTTC
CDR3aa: CASSTSYGYTF

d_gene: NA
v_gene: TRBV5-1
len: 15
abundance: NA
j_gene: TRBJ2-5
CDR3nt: TGCGCCAGCAGCTTCGAGTCAGGGTTCCAAGAGACCCAGTACTTC
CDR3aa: CASSFESGFQETQYF

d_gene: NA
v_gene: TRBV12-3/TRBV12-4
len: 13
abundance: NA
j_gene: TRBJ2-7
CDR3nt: TGTGCCAGCAGCGGACTCTCCGACTACGAGCAGTACTTC
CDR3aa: CASSGLSDYEQYF

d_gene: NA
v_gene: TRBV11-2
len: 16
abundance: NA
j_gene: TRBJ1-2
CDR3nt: TGTGCCAGCAGCTTAGGGGACGGACGGGGAAACTATGGCTACACCTTC
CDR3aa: CASSLGDGRGNYGYTF

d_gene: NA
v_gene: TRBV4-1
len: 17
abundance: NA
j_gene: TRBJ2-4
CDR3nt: TGCGCCAGCAGCCAGGTAGGCGGGGGCCTAGCCAAAAACATTCAGTACTTC
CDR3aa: CASSQVGGGLAKNIQYF

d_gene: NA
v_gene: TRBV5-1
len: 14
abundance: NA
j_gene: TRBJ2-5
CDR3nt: TGCGCCAGCAGCCCAGGGGGGCCTGGAGAGACCCAGTACTTC
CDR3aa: CASSPGGPGETQYF

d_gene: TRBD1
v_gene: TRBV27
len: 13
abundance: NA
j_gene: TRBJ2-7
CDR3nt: TGTGCCAGCAGGAGGGACAGCTCCTACGAGCAGTACTTC
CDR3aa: CASRRDSSYEQYF

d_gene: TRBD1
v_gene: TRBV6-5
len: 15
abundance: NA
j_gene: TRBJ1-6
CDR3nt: TGTGCCAGCAGGCGGACAGGGACCTATAATTCACCCCTCCACTTT
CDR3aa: CASRRTGTYNSPLHF

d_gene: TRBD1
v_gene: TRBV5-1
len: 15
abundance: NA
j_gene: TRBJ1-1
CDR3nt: TGCGCCAGCAGCCAAAGACAGGGGGGGAACACTGAAGCTTTCTTT
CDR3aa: CASSQRQGGNTEAFF

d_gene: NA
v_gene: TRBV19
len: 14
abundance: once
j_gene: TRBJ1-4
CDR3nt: TGTGCCAGTCTTCTCCCAAGGGGTAATGAAAAACTGTTTTTT
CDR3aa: CASLLPRGNEKLFF

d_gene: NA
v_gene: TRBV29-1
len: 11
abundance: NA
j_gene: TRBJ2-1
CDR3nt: TGCAGCGTAGGCCAGGGGAATGAGCAGTTCTTC
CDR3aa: CSVGQGNEQFF

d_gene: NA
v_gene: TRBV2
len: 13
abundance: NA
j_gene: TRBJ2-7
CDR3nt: TGTGCCAGCAGTGAAGGGTCACCCTACGAGCAGTACTTC
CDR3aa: CASSEGSPYEQYF

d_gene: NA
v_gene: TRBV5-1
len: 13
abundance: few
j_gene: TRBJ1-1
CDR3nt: TGCGCCAGCAGCTTACAGGGGAACACTGAAGCTTTCTTT
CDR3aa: CASSLQGNTEAFF

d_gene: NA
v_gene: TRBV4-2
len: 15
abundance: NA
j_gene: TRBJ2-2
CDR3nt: TGTGCCAGCAGCCAAGAAGGCCTAGCTCCCGGGGAGCTGTTTTTT
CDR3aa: CASSQEGLAPGELFF

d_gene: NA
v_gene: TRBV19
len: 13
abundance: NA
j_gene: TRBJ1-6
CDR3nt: TGTGCCAGTAAGGCGGGCTCCGATTCACCCCTCCACTTT
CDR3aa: CASKAGSDSPLHF

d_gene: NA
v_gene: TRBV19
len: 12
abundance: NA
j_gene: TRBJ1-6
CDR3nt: TGTGCCACAAAGGACCCTGCGTCACCCCTCCACTTT
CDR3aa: CATKDPASPLHF

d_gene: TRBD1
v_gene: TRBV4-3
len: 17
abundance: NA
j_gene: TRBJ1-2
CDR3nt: TGCGCCAGCAGCCAAGCGGCAGGGGGCTTTCATAACTATGGCTACACCTTC
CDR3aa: CASSQAAGGFHNYGYTF

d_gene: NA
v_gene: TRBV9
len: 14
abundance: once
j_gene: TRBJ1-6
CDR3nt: TGTGCCACCGGACCACCCCCGAGAAGGTCACCCCTCCACTTT
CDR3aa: CATGPPPRRSPLHF

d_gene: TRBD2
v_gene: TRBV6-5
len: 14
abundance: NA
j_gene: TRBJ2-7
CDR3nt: TGTGCCAGCTCCCGAGGGACTAGCGCATACGAGCAGTACTTC
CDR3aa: CASSRGTSAYEQYF

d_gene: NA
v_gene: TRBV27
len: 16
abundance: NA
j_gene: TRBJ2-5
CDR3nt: TGTGCCAGCAGTTTGTTTGGGGCTGGGGGGCAAGAGACCCAGTACTTC
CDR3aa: CASSLFGAGGQETQYF

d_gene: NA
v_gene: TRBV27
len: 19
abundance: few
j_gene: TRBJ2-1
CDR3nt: TGTGCCAGCAGTTTATCGCCGGGGACTTCAGCCCACTCCTACAATGAGCAGTTCTTC
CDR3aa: CASSLSPGTSAHSYNEQFF

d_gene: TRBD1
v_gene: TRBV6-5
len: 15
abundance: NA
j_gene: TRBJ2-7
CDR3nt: TGTGCCAGCAGTCCGGGACAGGCACACTCCTACGAGCAGTACTTC
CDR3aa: CASSPGQAHSYEQYF

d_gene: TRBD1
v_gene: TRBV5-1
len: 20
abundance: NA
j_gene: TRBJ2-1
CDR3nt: TGCGCCAGCAGCTTGGGAGTTTGGACAGGGATTATCGACTCCTACAATGAGCAGTTCTTC
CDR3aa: CASSLGVWTGIIDSYNEQFF

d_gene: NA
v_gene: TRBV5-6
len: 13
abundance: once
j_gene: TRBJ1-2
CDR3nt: TGTGCCAGCAGCTTCGGGGCCGACTATGGCTACACCTTC
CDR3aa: CASSFGADYGYTF

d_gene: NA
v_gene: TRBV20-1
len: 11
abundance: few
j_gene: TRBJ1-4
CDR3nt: TGCAGTGGAACAGATAATGAAAAACTGTTTTTT
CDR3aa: CSGTDNEKLFF

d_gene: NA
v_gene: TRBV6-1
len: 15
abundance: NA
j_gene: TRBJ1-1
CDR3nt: TGTGCCAGCAGTGAAGCTCCGACAGGGAACACTGAAGCTTTCTTT
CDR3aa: CASSEAPTGNTEAFF

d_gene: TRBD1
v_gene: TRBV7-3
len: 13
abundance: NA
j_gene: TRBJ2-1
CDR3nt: TGTGCCAGCAGACCCACAGGGGACGGAGAGCAGTTCTTC
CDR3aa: CASRPTGDGEQFF

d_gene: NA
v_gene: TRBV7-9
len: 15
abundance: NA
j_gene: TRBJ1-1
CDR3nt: TGTGCCAGCCCCAAATGGGACACAAATAGCGCTGAAGCTTTCTTT
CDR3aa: CASPKWDTNSAEAFF

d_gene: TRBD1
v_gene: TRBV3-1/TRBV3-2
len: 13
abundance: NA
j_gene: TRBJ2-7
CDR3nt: TGTGCCAGCAGCCAGGGACAGAACTACGAGCAGTACTTC
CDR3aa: CASSQGQNYEQYF

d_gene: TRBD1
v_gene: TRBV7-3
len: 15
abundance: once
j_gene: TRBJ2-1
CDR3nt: TGTGCCAGCGGATACGGGACAGAATTACACAATGAGCAGTTCTTC
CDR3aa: CASGYGTELHNEQFF

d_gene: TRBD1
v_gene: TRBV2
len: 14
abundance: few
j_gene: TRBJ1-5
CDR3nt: TGTGCCAGCAGTGTAGACAGGGGGAATCAGCCCCAGCATTTT
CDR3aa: CASSVDRGNQPQHF

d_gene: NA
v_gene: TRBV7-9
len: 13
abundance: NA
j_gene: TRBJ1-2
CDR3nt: TGTGCCAGCAGCTTACGGGGAGGCTATGGCTACACCTTC
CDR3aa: CASSLRGGYGYTF

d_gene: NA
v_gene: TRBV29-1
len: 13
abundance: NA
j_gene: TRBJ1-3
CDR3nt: TGCAGCGTTGGGGCGTCCCGAGGAAACACCATATATTTT
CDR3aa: CSVGASRGNTIYF

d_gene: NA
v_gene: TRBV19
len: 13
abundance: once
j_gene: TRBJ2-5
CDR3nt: TGTGCCACTGAAGGAGGGGCCCTAGGGACCCAGTACTTC
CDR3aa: CATEGGALGTQYF

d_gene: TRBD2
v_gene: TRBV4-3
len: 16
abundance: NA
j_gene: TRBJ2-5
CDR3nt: TGCGCCAGCAGCCACGTCCGGGGGGGCGGAGAAGAGACCCAGTACTTC
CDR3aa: CASSHVRGGGEETQYF

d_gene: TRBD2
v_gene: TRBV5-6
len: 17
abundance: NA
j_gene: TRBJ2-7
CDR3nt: TGTGCCAGCAGCCCTCTAGCGGGGGGCTATATCTCCTACGAGCAGTACTTC
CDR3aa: CASSPLAGGYISYEQYF

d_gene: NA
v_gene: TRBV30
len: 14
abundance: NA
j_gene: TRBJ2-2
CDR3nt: TGTGCCTGGAGTGTTAATGCGAACACCGGGGAGCTGTTTTTT
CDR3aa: CAWSVNANTGELFF

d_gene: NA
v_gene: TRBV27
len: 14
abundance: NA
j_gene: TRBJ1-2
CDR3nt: TGTGCCAGCAGTTTATCAGGAGGGGTACATGGCTACACCTTC
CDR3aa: CASSLSGGVHGYTF

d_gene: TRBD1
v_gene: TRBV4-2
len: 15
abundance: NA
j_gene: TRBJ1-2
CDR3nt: TGTGCCAGCAGCCAGGGGACAGGGGGAGGCTATGGCTACACCTTC
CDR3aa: CASSQGTGGGYGYTF

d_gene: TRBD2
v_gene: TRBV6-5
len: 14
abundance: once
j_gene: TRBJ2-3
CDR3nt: TGTGCCAGCAGTATAAGCGGGGGCGCAGATACGCAGTATTTT
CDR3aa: CASSISGGADTQYF

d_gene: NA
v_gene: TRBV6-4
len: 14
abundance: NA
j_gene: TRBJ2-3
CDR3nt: TGTGCCAGCAGTGACTCCTATGGATCCCAAAGGCAATATTTT
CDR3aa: CASSDSYGSQRQYF